The present T cell receptor (beta chain) was sequenced within a study of T cell responses to AZD1222 COVID-19 vaccine. Profiled with immunoSEQ multiplex PCR; TCRdb holds only in-frame clones, not every one. The sample consists of 100,000 to 120,000 clones, over 85% of them appearing once. The count of this clone is one. Its specificity is not known. V was trimmed by 3 bases and J by 1 base, leaving 10 bases between them. This CDR3 has 14 amino acids. Germline V CDR1 and CDR2: SGDLS, YYNGEE. Points from the study as a whole: Spike was spanned by vaccine-associated CD4 TCRs, with dominance at 160-218 and 743-854. Only a handful of AZD1222 recipients, several in all, had baseline seropositivity. Among the donors, most were white British and more were female, and clonal diversity was possibly underestimated. A reported finding is that nearly half of spike-specific TCRs target unmutated variant regions.

This chain links TRBV9 with TRBJ1-2; D is unresolved. The TCR originated in an adult who received the AZD1222 COVID-19 vaccine. Sample: peripheral blood, taken 28 days after the second AZD1222 dose. The CDR3 DNA reads TGTGCCAGCAGCGCCCAGACATTTAACTATGGCTACACCTTC. It codes for CASSAQTFNYGYTF.